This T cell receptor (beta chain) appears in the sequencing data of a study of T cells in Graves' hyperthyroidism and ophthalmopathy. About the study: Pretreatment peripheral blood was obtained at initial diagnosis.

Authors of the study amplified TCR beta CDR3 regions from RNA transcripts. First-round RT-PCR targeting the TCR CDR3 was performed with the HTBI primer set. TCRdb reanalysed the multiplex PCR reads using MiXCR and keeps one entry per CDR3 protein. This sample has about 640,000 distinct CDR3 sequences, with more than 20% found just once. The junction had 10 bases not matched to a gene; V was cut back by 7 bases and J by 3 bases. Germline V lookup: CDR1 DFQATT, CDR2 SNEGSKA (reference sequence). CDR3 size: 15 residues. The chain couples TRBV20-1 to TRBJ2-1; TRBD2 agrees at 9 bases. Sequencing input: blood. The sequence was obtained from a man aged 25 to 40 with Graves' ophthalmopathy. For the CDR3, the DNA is TGCAGTGGCGGCCTTAGCGGGAGAATCTACAATGAGCAGTTCTTC. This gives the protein CSGGLSGRIYNEQFF.